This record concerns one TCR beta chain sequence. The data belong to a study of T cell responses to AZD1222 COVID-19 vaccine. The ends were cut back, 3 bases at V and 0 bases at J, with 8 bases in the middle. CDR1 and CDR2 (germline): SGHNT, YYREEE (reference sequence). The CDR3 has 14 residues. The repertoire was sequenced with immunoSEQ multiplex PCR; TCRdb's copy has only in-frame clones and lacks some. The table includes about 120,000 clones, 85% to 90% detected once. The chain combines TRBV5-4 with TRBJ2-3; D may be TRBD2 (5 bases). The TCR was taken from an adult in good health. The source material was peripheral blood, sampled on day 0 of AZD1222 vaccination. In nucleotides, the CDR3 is TGTGCCAGCAGCTCCCCGGGGAGCACAGATACGCAGTATTTT. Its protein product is CASSSPGSTDTQYF. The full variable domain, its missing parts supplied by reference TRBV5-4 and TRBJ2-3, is ETGVTQSPTHLIKTRGQQVTLRCSSQSGHNTVSWYQQALGQGPQFIFQYYREEENGRGNFPPRFSGLQFPNYSSELNVNALELDDSALYLCASSSPGSTDTQYFGPGTRLTVL.